This is a list of T cell receptor beta chains from one sample in a study of blood T cells in healthy people across ages. MiXCR, applied by TCRdb to the 5' RACE reads, yields one record per CDR3 protein. Of about 1.6 million distinct CDR3 sequences in the sample, 30% to 35% were seen once. Sequenced: blood. All receptors derive from a woman aged 25 to 39 in good health. Both conserved end residues are part of each CDR3. D genes are given only for firm matches. Expanded clones get a size class; other rows say once, few or many, or leave the size out.

cdr3_aa: CASSLHPPTSGGSGSSYEQYF
cdr3_nt: TGCGCCAGCAGCCTCCACCCTCCGACTAGCGGGGGGTCAGGGAGCTCCTACGAGCAGTACTTC
clone_size: -
d_call: TRBD2
j_call: TRBJ2-7
v_call: TRBV4-3

cdr3_aa: CSASSGTYNEQFF
cdr3_nt: TGCAGTGCTAGTAGCGGGACCTACAATGAGCAGTTCTTC
clone_size: few
d_call: TRBD2
j_call: TRBJ2-1
v_call: TRBV20-1

cdr3_aa: CASSFTSSSSYEQYF
cdr3_nt: TGTGCCAGCAGCTTTACTTCTAGCAGCTCCTACGAGCAGTACTTC
clone_size: many
d_call: -
j_call: TRBJ2-7
v_call: TRBV7-2

cdr3_aa: CATSRVTGTGDTQYF
cdr3_nt: TGTGCCACCAGCAGAGTTACGGGAACAGGGGATACGCAGTATTTT
clone_size: -
d_call: -
j_call: TRBJ2-3
v_call: TRBV15

cdr3_aa: CASSLGPASVYEQFF
cdr3_nt: TGTGCCAGCAGTTTAGGCCCGGCTAGCGTCTATGAGCAGTTCTTC
clone_size: few
d_call: -
j_call: TRBJ2-1
v_call: TRBV28

cdr3_aa: CACSTGQLNTEAFF
cdr3_nt: TGCGCCTGCAGCACAGGACAGTTGAACACTGAAGCTTTCTTT
clone_size: -
d_call: -
j_call: TRBJ1-1
v_call: TRBV5-1

cdr3_aa: CASWGGGEAFF
cdr3_nt: TGTGCCAGCTGGGGTGGCGGGGAAGCTTTCTTT
clone_size: few
d_call: -
j_call: TRBJ1-1
v_call: TRBV6-5

cdr3_aa: CTSSQGGQNQETRYF
cdr3_nt: TGCACCAGCAGCCAAGGGGGACAGAATCAAGAGACCCGGTACTTC
clone_size: -
d_call: TRBD1
j_call: TRBJ2-5
v_call: TRBV4-1

cdr3_aa: CSAGPSGEKSYEQYF
cdr3_nt: TGCAGTGCAGGACCGAGCGGGGAAAAATCCTACGAGCAGTACTTC
clone_size: -
d_call: TRBD2
j_call: TRBJ2-7
v_call: TRBV20-1

cdr3_aa: CASSDGLAGAQETQYF
cdr3_nt: TGTGCCAGCAGTGACGGGCTAGCGGGGGCCCAAGAGACCCAGTACTTC
clone_size: -
d_call: TRBD2
j_call: TRBJ2-5
v_call: TRBV2

cdr3_aa: CASSQEGYGVSYEQYF
cdr3_nt: TGTGCCAGCAGCCAAGAGGGTTACGGGGTCTCCTACGAGCAGTACTTC
clone_size: few
d_call: -
j_call: TRBJ2-7
v_call: TRBV3-1

cdr3_aa: CASSPRGAGGRGNEQFF
cdr3_nt: TGTGCCAGCAGCCCCAGAGGGGCGGGGGGGCGCGGCAATGAGCAGTTCTTC
clone_size: few
d_call: TRBD2
j_call: TRBJ2-1
v_call: TRBV7-6

cdr3_aa: CASSASSPVDNEQFF
cdr3_nt: TGTGCCAGCAGCGCATCTAGCCCGGTTGACAATGAGCAGTTCTTC
clone_size: -
d_call: -
j_call: TRBJ2-1
v_call: TRBV7-3

cdr3_aa: CASSSRGQDTEAFF
cdr3_nt: TGTGCCAGCAGTTCAAGGGGGCAGGACACTGAAGCTTTCTTT
clone_size: few
d_call: TRBD1
j_call: TRBJ1-1
v_call: TRBV6-5

cdr3_aa: CASSLDLIGSTWPYNEQFF
cdr3_nt: TGTGCCAGCAGCCTAGACCTAATCGGTTCCACCTGGCCCTACAATGAGCAGTTCTTC
clone_size: -
d_call: -
j_call: TRBJ2-1
v_call: TRBV11-1

cdr3_aa: CASSLRPGRETQYF
cdr3_nt: TGTGCCAGCAGCTTAAGGCCGGGACGAGAGACCCAGTACTTC
clone_size: -
d_call: -
j_call: TRBJ2-5
v_call: TRBV7-3

cdr3_aa: CSAQQTSSCGGYTF
cdr3_nt: TGCAGTGCACAGCAAACCTCGAGCTGTGGTGGCTACACCTTC
clone_size: few
d_call: -
j_call: TRBJ1-2
v_call: TRBV20-1

cdr3_aa: CASSVGITGADTQYF
cdr3_nt: TGTGCCAGCAGCGTAGGGATCACAGGGGCAGATACGCAGTATTTT
clone_size: few
d_call: TRBD1
j_call: TRBJ2-3
v_call: TRBV9

cdr3_aa: CSARAVAYEQYF
cdr3_nt: TGCAGTGCTAGGGCAGTAGCCTACGAGCAGTACTTC
clone_size: -
d_call: -
j_call: TRBJ2-7
v_call: TRBV20-1

cdr3_aa: CASSLGGTENNQPQHF
cdr3_nt: TGCGCCAGCAGCTTGGGAGGGACAGAGAACAATCAGCCCCAGCATTTT
clone_size: few
d_call: TRBD1
j_call: TRBJ1-5
v_call: TRBV5-1

cdr3_aa: CSARGTGKYEQYF
cdr3_nt: TGCAGTGCTAGAGGGACAGGAAAGTACGAGCAGTACTTC
clone_size: few
d_call: TRBD1
j_call: TRBJ2-7
v_call: TRBV20-1

cdr3_aa: CASSLESGPGVETQYF
cdr3_nt: TGTGCCAGCAGCTTAGAGTCCGGGCCGGGGGTAGAGACCCAGTACTTC
clone_size: -
d_call: -
j_call: TRBJ2-5
v_call: TRBV7-6

cdr3_aa: CSVVRQGRLYEQYF
cdr3_nt: TGCAGCGTTGTAAGACAGGGGCGACTATACGAGCAGTACTTC
clone_size: many
d_call: TRBD1
j_call: TRBJ2-7
v_call: TRBV29-1

cdr3_aa: CASSQVGTFYGYTF
cdr3_nt: TGTGCCAGCAGCCAAGTAGGCACTTTCTATGGCTACACCTTC
clone_size: -
d_call: -
j_call: TRBJ1-2
v_call: TRBV3-1

cdr3_aa: CASSQGRGQYEQYF
cdr3_nt: TGCGCCAGCAGCCAAGGTAGAGGACAGTACGAGCAGTACTTC
clone_size: few
d_call: -
j_call: TRBJ2-7
v_call: TRBV4-1

cdr3_aa: CSASPPGGGGNEQFF
cdr3_nt: TGCAGTGCTTCTCCTCCGGGCGGCGGGGGCAATGAGCAGTTCTTC
clone_size: -
d_call: TRBD2
j_call: TRBJ2-1
v_call: TRBV20-1

cdr3_aa: CAWSKGQGHGYTF
cdr3_nt: TGTGCCTGGAGTAAGGGGCAGGGCCATGGCTACACCTTC
clone_size: once
d_call: -
j_call: TRBJ1-2
v_call: TRBV30

cdr3_aa: CSALRQSNYGYTF
cdr3_nt: TGCAGTGCTCTCCGGCAGTCGAACTATGGCTACACCTTC
clone_size: -
d_call: -
j_call: TRBJ1-2
v_call: TRBV20-1

cdr3_aa: CASRRQELRQETQFF
cdr3_nt: TGTGCCAGCAGACGACAGGAGTTAAGGCAAGAGACCCAGTTCTTC
clone_size: -
d_call: -
j_call: TRBJ2-1
v_call: TRBV6-1

cdr3_aa: CASNLAGEQFF
cdr3_nt: TGTGCCAGCAACCTGGCGGGTGAGCAGTTCTTC
clone_size: few
d_call: -
j_call: TRBJ2-1
v_call: TRBV11-2

cdr3_aa: CSARETVTYEQYF
cdr3_nt: TGCAGTGCTAGAGAGACGGTTACCTACGAGCAGTACTTC
clone_size: -
d_call: -
j_call: TRBJ2-7
v_call: TRBV20-1

cdr3_aa: CASGLGVAGGPGETQYF
cdr3_nt: TGTGCTAGTGGTTTGGGGGTAGCGGGAGGGCCGGGGGAGACCCAGTACTTC
clone_size: -
d_call: TRBD2
j_call: TRBJ2-5
v_call: TRBV12-5

cdr3_aa: CASSLGLLITDTQYF
cdr3_nt: TGCGCCAGCAGCTTGGGCCTTTTGATCACAGATACGCAGTATTTT
clone_size: -
d_call: -
j_call: TRBJ2-3
v_call: TRBV5-1

cdr3_aa: CSASRKANYGYTF
cdr3_nt: TGCAGTGCTAGTCGCAAAGCTAACTATGGCTACACCTTC
clone_size: -
d_call: -
j_call: TRBJ1-2
v_call: TRBV20-1

cdr3_aa: CASSPGGAGTEAFF
cdr3_nt: TGCGCCAGCAGCCCCGGGGGGGCCGGAACTGAAGCTTTCTTT
clone_size: -
d_call: -
j_call: TRBJ1-1
v_call: TRBV4-3

cdr3_aa: CASSQEHPGYGYTF
cdr3_nt: TGCGCCAGCAGCCAAGAGCACCCGGGCTATGGCTACACCTTC
clone_size: many
d_call: -
j_call: TRBJ1-2
v_call: TRBV4-1

cdr3_aa: CASSFGRRKTEAFF
cdr3_nt: TGTGCCAGCAGTTTTGGGCGGAGGAAGACTGAAGCTTTCTTT
clone_size: many
d_call: -
j_call: TRBJ1-1
v_call: TRBV12-3/TRBV12-4

cdr3_aa: CASSLAEGYNEQFF
cdr3_nt: TGTGCCAGCAGCCTAGCGGAAGGCTACAATGAGCAGTTCTTC
clone_size: few
d_call: -
j_call: TRBJ2-1
v_call: TRBV3-1

cdr3_aa: CASGFRGGCEQYF
cdr3_nt: TGTGCCAGCGGGTTCAGAGGGGGCTGCGAGCAGTACTTC
clone_size: -
d_call: TRBD1
j_call: TRBJ2-7
v_call: TRBV6-6

cdr3_aa: CASSLELGPDTQYF
cdr3_nt: TGTGCCAGCAGCCTGGAGCTAGGTCCAGATACGCAGTATTTT
clone_size: many
d_call: -
j_call: TRBJ2-3
v_call: TRBV7-9

cdr3_aa: CASRYQQGAGNTIYF
cdr3_nt: TGTGCCAGCAGGTACCAACAGGGGGCTGGAAACACCATATATTTT
clone_size: -
d_call: TRBD1
j_call: TRBJ1-3
v_call: TRBV12-3/TRBV12-4

cdr3_aa: CASSGTGYNIQYF
cdr3_nt: TGTGCCTCTTCAGGGACAGGGTATAACATTCAGTACTTC
clone_size: -
d_call: TRBD1
j_call: TRBJ2-4
v_call: TRBV2

cdr3_aa: CSVEDRQGVSGNTIYF
cdr3_nt: TGCAGCGTTGAAGATCGACAGGGTGTCTCTGGAAACACCATATATTTT
clone_size: once
d_call: TRBD1
j_call: TRBJ1-3
v_call: TRBV29-1

cdr3_aa: CASSLQEVDGYTF
cdr3_nt: TGCGCCAGCAGCTTGCAGGAGGTCGATGGCTACACCTTC
clone_size: few
d_call: -
j_call: TRBJ1-2
v_call: TRBV5-1

cdr3_aa: CSAVGGASYNEQFF
cdr3_nt: TGCAGTGCGGTCGGGGGGGCCTCCTACAATGAGCAGTTCTTC
clone_size: -
d_call: TRBD2
j_call: TRBJ2-1
v_call: TRBV20-1

cdr3_aa: CASRSLTSGYNEQFF
cdr3_nt: TGTGCCAGCAGGTCCTTGACTAGCGGTTACAATGAGCAGTTCTTC
clone_size: -
d_call: TRBD2
j_call: TRBJ2-1
v_call: TRBV7-9

cdr3_aa: CASSSHGVAGGPDEQYF
cdr3_nt: TGTGCCAGCAGCTCGCATGGGGTAGCGGGAGGTCCCGACGAGCAGTACTTC
clone_size: -
d_call: TRBD2
j_call: TRBJ2-7
v_call: TRBV3-1

cdr3_aa: CASSSIGGSSTDTQYF
cdr3_nt: TGTGCCAGCAGCTCGATCGGAGGGAGCAGCACAGATACGCAGTATTTT
clone_size: -
d_call: -
j_call: TRBJ2-3
v_call: TRBV7-9

cdr3_aa: CASSLSPRETQYF
cdr3_nt: TGTGCCAGCAGTTTATCGCCCCGAGAGACCCAGTACTTC
clone_size: many
d_call: -
j_call: TRBJ2-5
v_call: TRBV12-3/TRBV12-4

cdr3_aa: CASSATGWGGENGYTF
cdr3_nt: TGTGCCAGCAGCGCCACTGGGTGGGGGGGTGAAAATGGCTACACCTTC
clone_size: -
d_call: -
j_call: TRBJ1-2
v_call: TRBV7-3

cdr3_aa: CATRDSLGYEQYF
cdr3_nt: TGTGCCACCAGGGACAGCCTCGGATACGAGCAGTACTTC
clone_size: many
d_call: -
j_call: TRBJ2-7
v_call: TRBV24-1

cdr3_aa: CASSPTSFSSYNEQFF
cdr3_nt: TGTGCCAGCAGCCCAACTAGCTTCAGCTCCTACAATGAGCAGTTCTTC
clone_size: -
d_call: -
j_call: TRBJ2-1
v_call: TRBV6-5

cdr3_aa: CASSSPRRYNEQFF
cdr3_nt: TGTGCCAGCAGCTCCCCGCGGCGTTACAATGAGCAGTTCTTC
clone_size: few
d_call: -
j_call: TRBJ2-1
v_call: TRBV11-2

cdr3_aa: CATQENGYTF
cdr3_nt: TGCGCCACCCAGGAGAATGGCTACACCTTC
clone_size: -
d_call: -
j_call: TRBJ1-2
v_call: TRBV10-2

cdr3_aa: CSARGGTLNQPQHF
cdr3_nt: TGCAGTGCTAGAGGAGGGACTCTCAATCAGCCCCAGCATTTT
clone_size: -
d_call: -
j_call: TRBJ1-5
v_call: TRBV20-1

cdr3_aa: CASRHHKGLAGGSSYNEQFF
cdr3_nt: TGTGCCAGCAGGCATCACAAAGGACTAGCGGGGGGGAGCTCCTACAATGAGCAGTTCTTC
clone_size: -
d_call: TRBD2
j_call: TRBJ2-1
v_call: TRBV7-8

cdr3_aa: CSARQGLYNEQFF
cdr3_nt: TGCAGTGCTAGACAGGGACTGTACAATGAGCAGTTCTTC
clone_size: many
d_call: -
j_call: TRBJ2-1
v_call: TRBV20-1

cdr3_aa: CASTLGITYLAGSTDAQYF
cdr3_nt: TGTGCCAGCACCCTAGGGATCACCTACCTAGCGGGAAGTACAGATGCGCAGTATTTT
clone_size: -
d_call: TRBD2
j_call: TRBJ2-3
v_call: TRBV12-3/TRBV12-4

cdr3_aa: CASTPNQPTGEQFF
cdr3_nt: TGTGCCAGTACCCCCAACCAACCTACAGGGGAGCAGTTCTTC
clone_size: -
d_call: -
j_call: TRBJ2-1
v_call: TRBV6-1

cdr3_aa: CAITPTIAGGDYEQYF
cdr3_nt: TGTGCCATCACCCCTACTATAGCGGGAGGGGACTACGAGCAGTACTTC
clone_size: many
d_call: TRBD2
j_call: TRBJ2-7
v_call: TRBV10-3